This TCR beta chain comes out of a study of blood T cell repertoires in COVID-19. Germline CDR1 is LNHDA and CDR2 is SQIVND (reference sequence). The CDR3 covers 16 residues. Trimming stripped 7 bases from V and 4 bases from J, with 22 bases between. Methods used by the authors: Estimated nucleated cell counts came from reference gene primer amplification. Measured with immunoSEQ multiplex PCR; TCRdb has only the in-frame clones, and not every one. V and J calls and clone size are as listed in that table; D and trimming were resolved from the DNA. The sample contains about 330,000 clones, more than 70% of which appear only once.

The sequencing input was peripheral blood. The genes are TRBV19 and TRBJ1-2, with D perhaps matching TRBD1 (5 bases). This TCR was sampled from a woman in her fifties or sixties with acute or convalescent COVID-19. The CDR3 DNA follows: TGTGCCAGTACTTCTAGGGGCCCACCGGGGGTCTATGGCTACACCTTC. Protein product: CASTSRGPPGVYGYTF.